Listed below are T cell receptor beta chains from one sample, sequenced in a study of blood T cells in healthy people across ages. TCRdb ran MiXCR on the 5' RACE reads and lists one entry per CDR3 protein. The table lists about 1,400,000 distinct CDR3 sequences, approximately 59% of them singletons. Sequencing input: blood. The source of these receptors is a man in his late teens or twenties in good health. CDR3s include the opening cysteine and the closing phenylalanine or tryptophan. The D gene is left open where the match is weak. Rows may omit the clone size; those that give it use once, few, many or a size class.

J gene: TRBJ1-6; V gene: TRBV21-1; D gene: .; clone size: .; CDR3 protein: CASSIGGQGANSPLHF; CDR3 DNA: TGTGCCAGCAGCATTGGGGGACAGGGGGCGAATTCACCCCTCCACTTT
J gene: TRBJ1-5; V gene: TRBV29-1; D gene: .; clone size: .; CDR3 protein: CSAQGQTDQPQHF; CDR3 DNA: TGCAGCGCCCAGGGGCAGACGGATCAGCCCCAGCATTTT
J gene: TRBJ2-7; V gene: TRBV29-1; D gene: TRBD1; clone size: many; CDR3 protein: CSASGGLYEQYF; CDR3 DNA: TGCAGCGCATCAGGGGGTCTCTACGAGCAGTACTTC
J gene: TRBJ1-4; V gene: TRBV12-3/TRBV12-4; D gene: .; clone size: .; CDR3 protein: CASSGLEGQVEKLFF; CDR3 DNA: TGTGCCAGCAGCGGGTTAGAGGGGCAAGTTGAAAAACTGTTTTTT
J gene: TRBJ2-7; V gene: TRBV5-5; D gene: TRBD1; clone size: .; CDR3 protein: CASSKWTGKRSRYNEQYF; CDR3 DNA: TGTGCCAGCAGCAAATGGACAGGCAAGAGATCTAGGTACAATGAGCAGTACTTC
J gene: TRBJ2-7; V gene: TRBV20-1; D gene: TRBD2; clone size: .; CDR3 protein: CSARNSGRASNEQYF; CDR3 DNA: TGCAGTGCTAGAAATAGCGGGAGGGCGTCGAACGAGCAGTACTTC
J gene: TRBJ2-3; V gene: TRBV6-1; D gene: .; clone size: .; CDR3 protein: CASSEGVGTDTQYF; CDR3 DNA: TGTGCCAGCAGTGAAGGAGTGGGAACAGATACGCAGTATTTT
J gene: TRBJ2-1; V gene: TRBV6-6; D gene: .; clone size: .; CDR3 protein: CASSYGVNNEQFF; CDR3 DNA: TGTGCCAGCAGTTACGGGGTTAACAATGAGCAGTTCTTC
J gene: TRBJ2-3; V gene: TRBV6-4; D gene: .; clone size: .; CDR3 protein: CASSDSPITPDTQYF; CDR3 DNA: TGTGCCAGCAGTGACTCGCCCATCACCCCAGATACGCAGTATTTT
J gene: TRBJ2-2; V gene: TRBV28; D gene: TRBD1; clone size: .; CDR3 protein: CASSLLGTGNTGELFF; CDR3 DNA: TGTGCCAGCAGTTTACTCGGGACAGGGAACACCGGGGAGCTGTTTTTT
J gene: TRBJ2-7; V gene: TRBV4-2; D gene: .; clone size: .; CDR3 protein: CASSQELSYEQYF; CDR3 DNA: TGTGCCAGCAGCCAAGAACTGTCCTACGAGCAGTACTTC